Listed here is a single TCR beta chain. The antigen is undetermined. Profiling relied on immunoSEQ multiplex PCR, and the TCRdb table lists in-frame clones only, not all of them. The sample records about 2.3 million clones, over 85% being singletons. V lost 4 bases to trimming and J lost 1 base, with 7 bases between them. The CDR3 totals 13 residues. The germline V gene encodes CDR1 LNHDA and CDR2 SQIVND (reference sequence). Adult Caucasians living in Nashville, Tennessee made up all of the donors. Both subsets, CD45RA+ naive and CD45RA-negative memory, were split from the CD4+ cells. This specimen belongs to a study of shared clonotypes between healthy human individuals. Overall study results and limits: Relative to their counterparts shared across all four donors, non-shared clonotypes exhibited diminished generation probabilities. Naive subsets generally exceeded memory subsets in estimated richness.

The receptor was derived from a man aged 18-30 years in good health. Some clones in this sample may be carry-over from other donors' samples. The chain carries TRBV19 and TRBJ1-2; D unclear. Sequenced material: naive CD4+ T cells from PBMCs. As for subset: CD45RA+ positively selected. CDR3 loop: CASSRQVNYGYTF. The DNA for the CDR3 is TGTGCCAGTAGTAGGCAGGTTAACTATGGCTACACCTTC.